Listed here is a single TCR beta chain. The target antigen is unknown. TCRdb's copy holds only in-frame clones and misses some; the assay was immunoSEQ multiplex PCR. The sample has approximately 65,000 clones, about 90% seen once. This record comes from a study of cytomegalovirus exposure and HLA in healthy donors. V lost 0 bases, J lost 8 bases, and 0 bases stayed unmatched. The CDR3 covers 13 residues. Germline V gene lookup returns CDR1 MNHEY and CDR2 SMNVEV (reference sequence). Donors came from a validation cohort of over a hundred subjects, distinct from the first 666-subject cohort. Study outcomes and limitations: Reports credit the classifier with highly specific, highly sensitive diagnosis of cytomegalovirus status. Researchers reported that a few CMV-associated chains were confirmed in vitro as CMV antigen-specific.

What was sequenced was PBMCs. This clonotype originated in a man between 18 and 29 years old in good health and CMV-seronegative. The rearrangement links TRBV27 to TRBJ2-1; TRBD1 aligns across 8 bases. CDR3 in amino acids: CASSLSDRDEQFF. CDR3 DNA: TGTGCCAGCAGTTTATCGGACAGGGATGAGCAGTTCTTC.